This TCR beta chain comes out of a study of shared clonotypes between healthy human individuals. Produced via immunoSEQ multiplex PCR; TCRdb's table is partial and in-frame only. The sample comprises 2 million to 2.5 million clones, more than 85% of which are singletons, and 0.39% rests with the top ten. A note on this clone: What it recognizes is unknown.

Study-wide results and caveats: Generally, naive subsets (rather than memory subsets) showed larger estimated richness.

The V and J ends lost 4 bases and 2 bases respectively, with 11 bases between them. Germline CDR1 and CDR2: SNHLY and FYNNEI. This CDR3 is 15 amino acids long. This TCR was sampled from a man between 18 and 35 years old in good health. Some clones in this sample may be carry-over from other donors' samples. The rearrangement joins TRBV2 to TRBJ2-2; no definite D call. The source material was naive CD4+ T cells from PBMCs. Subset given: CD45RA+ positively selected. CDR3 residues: CASSAWQINTGELFF. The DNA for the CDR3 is TGTGCCAGCAGTGCATGGCAGATAAACACCGGGGAGCTGTTTTTT.